A single sample gave rise to the 27 T cell receptor beta chains below, sequenced in a study of T cell responses to AZD1222 COVID-19 vaccine. Clones were sequenced by immunoSEQ multiplex PCR, and TCRdb holds only the in-frame ones, with some missing. Of fewer than 200,000 clones listed, approximately 90% were seen once; the top ten hold about 6.1%. Specimen: peripheral blood, collected on day 0 of AZD1222 vaccination. The receptors originated from an adult in good health.

The V call is TRBV6-4, the J call TRBJ2-7; D is unclear. With 9 bases removed from V and 3 bases from J, the gap between germline ends came to 12 bases. The CDR3 contains 12 residues. Germline V gene data show CDR1 as MRHNA and CDR2 as SNTAGT. The CDR3 region is CARRRSHYEQYF. The CDR3 DNA follows: TGTGCCAGGAGACGTAGTCACTACGAGCAGTACTTC.

This clone was seen more than once but under ten times. J is TRBJ1-6 and V is TRBV27; D ambiguous. Trimming removed 1 base from V and 5 bases from J, with 6 bases in between. Germline V gene sequence: CDR1 MNHEY, CDR2 SMNVEV (reference sequence). This CDR3 has 14 amino acids. This CDR3 is CASSLYGNNSPLHF. CDR3 DNA sequence: TGTGCCAGCAGTTTATACGGCAATAATTCACCCCTCCACTTT.

The chain joins TRBV6-2 or TRBV6-3 to TRBJ2-2; TRBD2 might be the D (6 bases). V was cut by 2 bases and J by 7 bases, with 20 bases left in between. The CDR3 is made up of 17 amino acids. Per germline, CDR1 MNHEY and CDR2 SVGEGT. DNA of the CDR3: TGTGCCAGCAGTTACCCGGGACTTAGCCTTGCGGGCGGGGAGCTGTTTTTT. Translating it yields CASSYPGLSLAGGELFF.

This clone came up once. The same CDR3 is also encoded by other DNA sequences in this sample. This chain connects TRBV5-1 to TRBJ1-2; no clear D gene. V shed 0 bases and J shed 5 bases, with 5 bases lying between them. The CDR3 has 12 residues. Germline loops: CDR1 SGHRS, CDR2 YFSETQ. The CDR3 sequence: CASSLGQYGYTF. CDR3 DNA sequence: TGCGCCAGCAGCTTGGGGCAATATGGCTACACCTTC.

The chain links TRBV19 to TRBJ1-2; no reliable D call. Germline V CDR1 and CDR2: LNHDA, SQIVND (reference sequence). The V end lost 6 bases, the J end lost 4 bases, and 18 bases lay between the germline ends. The CDR3 has 15 residues. The CDR3 sequence: CASSPRPRISYGYTF. CDR3 DNA sequence: TGTGCCAGTAGCCCAAGACCGCGCATATCCTATGGCTACACCTTC.

The chain combines TRBV6-4 with TRBJ1-2; perhaps TRBD1 as D (6 bases). Trimming stripped 6 bases from V and 1 base from J, with 9 bases between. The CDR3 is 13 amino acids. CDR1 is MRHNA, CDR2 SNTAGT, per germline. The CDR3 nucleotides read TGTGCCAGCAGAACGGACAGTAACTATGGCTACACCTTC. This codes for CASRTDSNYGYTF.

This chain joins TRBV5-1 and TRBJ1-5; D might be TRBD1 (5 bases). Germline V gene data show CDR1 as SGHRS and CDR2 as YFSETQ. The CDR3 has 18 residues. V lost 3 bases and J 2 bases, leaving 21 bases between the germline ends. CDR3 nucleotides: TGCGCCAGCAGCTCCCGGTCCAAGCCAGGGTTAGGCAATCAGCCCCAGCATTTT. This gives the protein CASSSRSKPGLGNQPQHF.

This sequence joins TRBV5-4 and TRBJ2-3, with a tentative D call TRBD2 (6 bases). Germline V gives CDR1 SGHNT, CDR2 YYREEE (reference sequence). V was clipped by 0 bases and J by 4 bases, with 12 bases between them. The CDR3 length is 15 residues. This chain's CDR3 is CASSLAGSGADTQYF. The CDR3 DNA reads TGTGCCAGCAGCTTGGCCGGGAGTGGCGCAGATACGCAGTATTTT.

This chain uses TRBV5-1 with TRBJ1-3; the D gene is possibly TRBD1 (6 bases). Germline-derived CDR1 and CDR2 are SGHRS and YFSETQ. Deletions cut 0 bases from V and 3 bases from J, with 13 bases between. The CDR3 loop spans 16 amino acids. CDR3 sequence reads: CASSLAPTGSGNTIYF. The CDR3 DNA follows: TGCGCCAGCAGCTTGGCCCCCACAGGGAGTGGAAACACCATATATTTT.

This clone came up once. The DNA for the CDR3 is TGTGCCAGCAGGCAGGACGGGAGGGGCGGGGAGCTGTTTTTT. Translating it yields CASRQDGRGGELFF. V gene TRBV7-3 combines with J gene TRBJ2-2, with TRBD2 matching 8 bases. This CDR3 has 14 amino acids. V lost 6 bases, J lost 7 bases, and 7 bases stayed unmatched. Germline CDR1 SGHTA, CDR2 FQGTGA.

This chain joins TRBV30 and TRBJ1-4; the D gene is possibly TRBD1 (5 bases). With 2 bases removed from V and 6 bases from J, the gap between germline ends came to 13 bases. Germline V gene lookup returns CDR1 GTSNPN and CDR2 SVGIG (reference sequence). CDR3 size: 14 residues. The CDR3 is CAWSLTAGYEKLFF. For the CDR3, the DNA is TGTGCCTGGAGTCTGACAGCTGGCTATGAAAAACTGTTTTTT.

This chain uses TRBV28 with TRBJ2-3, with 9 nucleotides matching TRBD2. CDR1 is MDHEN and CDR2 is SYDVKM in the germline V gene. The CDR3 has 17 amino acids. The ends lost 10 bases at V and 0 bases at J; junction bases unmatched: 14. The CDR3 DNA follows: TGTGCCACCGATCCGCCCAACCTAGCGGGGAGCACAGATACGCAGTATTTT. Protein sequence: CATDPPNLAGSTDTQYF. The whole variable domain, filled in from reference TRBV28 and TRBJ2-3, reads DVKVTQSSRYLVKRTGEKVFLECVQDMDHENMFWYRQDPGLGLRLIYFSYDVKMKEKGDIPEGYSVSREKKERFSLILESASTNQTSMYLCATDPPNLAGSTDTQYFGPGTRLTVL.

The rearrangement uses TRBV10-3 and TRBJ2-3, with D tentatively TRBD1 or TRBD2 (6 bases each). CDR1 ENHRY and CDR2 SYGVKD come from the germline V gene. Trimming removed 10 bases at V and 4 bases at J, with 15 bases between. CDR3 length: 13 residues. The CDR3 sequence: CATGAGFPDTQYF. The CDR3 region has the DNA TGTGCCACGGGGGCGGGGTTTCCAGATACGCAGTATTTT.

The chain joins TRBV4-3 to TRBJ2-1; TRBD2 agrees at 10 bases. In germline, CDR1 is LGHNA, CDR2 YSLEER. Trimming took 0 bases from V and 6 from J; bases not matched to a gene: 14. The CDR3 covers 19 residues. This chain's CDR3 is CASSQDNGLSSGRSNEQFF. CDR3 DNA: TGCGCCAGCAGCCAAGATAATGGGTTGAGTAGCGGGAGGTCCAATGAGCAGTTCTTC.

The CDR3 protein is CASSQKGGIVAFF. The CDR3 nucleotides are TGTGCCAGCAGCCAGAAAGGGGGGATTGTAGCTTTCTTT. This chain connects TRBV13 to TRBJ1-1; D perhaps matches TRBD1 (6 bases). There are 13 residues in the CDR3. The germline V gene encodes CDR1 PRHDT and CDR2 FYEKMQ (reference sequence). Trimming removed 5 bases from V and 10 bases from J, with 17 bases in between.

CDR3 DNA sequence: TGTGCCAGCCACAGAGTTTCCTACGAGCAGTACTTC. Encoded protein: CASHRVSYEQYF. V usage is TRBV7-9 and J usage is TRBJ2-7; D unclear. V lost 8 bases, J lost 1 base, and 9 bases lay in between. The CDR3 covers 12 residues. The germline CDR1 and CDR2 sequences are SEHNR and FQNEAQ (reference sequence).

The rearrangement links TRBV6-1 to TRBJ1-5; D uncertain. Germline V CDR1 and CDR2: MNHNS, SASEGT. This CDR3 region has 15 residues. V lost 0 bases and J 4 bases, leaving 10 bases between the germline ends. The CDR3 nucleotides are TGTGCCAGCAGTGAAGCACACCGCCTGAATCAGCCCCAGCATTTT. Translated: CASSEAHRLNQPQHF.

The chain recombines TRBV6-2 or TRBV6-3 with TRBJ2-7; 7 bases line up with TRBD1. The germline V gene encodes CDR1 MNHEY and CDR2 SVGEGT. The CDR3 consists of 13 residues. Losses at the gene ends were 5 bases for V and 3 bases for J; bases not matched to a gene: 4. The CDR3 reads CASSRDSGYEQYF. Written as DNA, the CDR3 is TGTGCCAGCAGTCGGGACAGCGGCTACGAGCAGTACTTC.

This chain connects TRBV6-5 to TRBJ1-1; 9 positions match TRBD1. From germline, CDR1 is MNHEY and CDR2 SVGAGI. The CDR3 runs 15 residues. The CDR3 DNA sequence: TGTGCAGTAAAGGGCCCCGGGACAGGGAGGACTGAAGCTTTCTTT. Translation gives CAVKGPGTGRTEAFF.

This rearrangement joins TRBV11-3 to TRBJ2-7, with TRBD1 matching over 7 bases. Unmatched junction bases numbered 6, after V lost 4 bases and J lost 0 bases. The germline gives CDR1 SGHNT, CDR2 YENEEA. The CDR3 totals 15 residues. The CDR3 region is CASSSGQPGSYEQYF. In DNA form, the CDR3 reads TGTGCCAGCAGCTCGGGACAGCCGGGCTCCTACGAGCAGTACTTC.

This sequence joins TRBV6-5 and TRBJ2-1, with 9 bases fitting TRBD1. CDR3 length equals 16 residues. The junction had 7 bases not matched to a gene; V was cut back by 0 bases and J by 7 bases. Germline values: CDR1 MNHEY, CDR2 SVGAGI. The CDR3 coding sequence is TGTGCCAGCAGTTACTCGAACAGGGGGCCCTTTAATGAGCAGTTCTTC. It is translated as CASSYSNRGPFNEQFF.

The V gene is TRBV5-1, the J gene TRBJ2-1; 7 nucleotides agree with TRBD2. V shed 1 base and J 8 bases; nucleotides not matched to a gene: 9. The germline CDR1 and CDR2 sequences are SGHRS and YFSETQ. This CDR3 region has 15 residues. Written as DNA, the CDR3 is TGCGCCAGCAGCTTGTCGAGGCCCGCGGGGGATGAGCAGTTCTTC. Protein: CASSLSRPAGDEQFF.

V and J are TRBV27 and TRBJ2-2; D is possibly TRBD1 (5 bases). V was pared by 6 bases and J by 0 bases, with 8 bases between. The CDR3 spans 14 residues. Germline CDR1 is MNHEY and CDR2 is SMNVEV (reference sequence). The CDR3 region is CASRTAANTGELFF. The CDR3 region has the DNA TGTGCCAGCAGGACAGCTGCGAACACCGGGGAGCTGTTTTTT.

The chain employs TRBV15 and TRBJ1-1; 7 bases line up with TRBD1. Germline assignment: CDR1 LNHNV and CDR2 YYDKDF (reference sequence). CDR3 length equals 16 residues. Trimming at V came to 2 bases and at J to 5 bases, leaving 11 bases not matched to a gene. CDR3 region: CATSRRTGRLVTEAFF. The CDR3 nucleotides read TGTGCCACCAGCAGAAGGACAGGTCGGCTGGTAACTGAAGCTTTCTTT.

This chain connects TRBV4-1 to TRBJ1-2, with TRBD1 matching over 8 bases. V was clipped by 4 bases and J by 4 bases; unmatched bases: 11. Germline V gene lookup returns CDR1 MGHRA and CDR2 YSYEKL. This CDR3 is built from 16 residues. This CDR3 reads CASSRDSGQALYGYTF. The CDR3, as DNA: TGCGCCAGCAGCCGAGATTCGGGACAGGCTCTCTATGGCTACACCTTC.

This rearrangement joins TRBV3-1 (or the pseudogene TRBV3-2) to TRBJ2-3, with 7 bases aligning to TRBD2. The trim removed 1 base at V and 2 bases at J, leaving 3 bases unmatched. The CDR3 loop spans 15 amino acids. Germline V gene data show CDR1 as LGHDT and CDR2 as YNNKEL (reference sequence). The CDR3 region has the DNA TGTGCCAGCAGCCAAGTAAGCGGGGCCACAGATACGCAGTATTTT. It yields the protein CASSQVSGATDTQYF.

The chain combines TRBV11-2 with TRBJ1-2; D is perhaps TRBD1 (5 bases). V lost 0 bases to trimming and J lost 5 bases, with 16 bases between them. The CDR3 spans 16 residues. Germline CDR1 reads SGHAT; CDR2 reads FQNNGV. DNA of the CDR3: TGTGCCAGCAGCTTAGATCGGGCAGGGACGACTTATGGCTACACCTTC. It is translated as CASSLDRAGTTYGYTF.